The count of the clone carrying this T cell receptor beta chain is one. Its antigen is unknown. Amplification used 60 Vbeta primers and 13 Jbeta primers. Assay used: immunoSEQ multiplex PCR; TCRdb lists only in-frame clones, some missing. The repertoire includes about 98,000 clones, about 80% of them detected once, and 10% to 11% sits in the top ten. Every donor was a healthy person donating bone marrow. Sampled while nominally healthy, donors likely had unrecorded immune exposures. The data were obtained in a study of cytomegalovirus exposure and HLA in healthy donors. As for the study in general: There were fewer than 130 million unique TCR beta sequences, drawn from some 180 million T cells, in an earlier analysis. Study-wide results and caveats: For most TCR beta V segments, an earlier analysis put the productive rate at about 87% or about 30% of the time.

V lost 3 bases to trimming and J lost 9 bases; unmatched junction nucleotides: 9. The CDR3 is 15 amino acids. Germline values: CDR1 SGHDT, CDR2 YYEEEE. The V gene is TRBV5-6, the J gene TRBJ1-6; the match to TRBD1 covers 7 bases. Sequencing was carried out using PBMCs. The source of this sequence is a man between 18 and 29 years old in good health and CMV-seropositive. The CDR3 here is CASSSKQGWVSPLHF. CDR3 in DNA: TGTGCCAGCAGCTCCAAACAGGGGTGGGTTTCACCCCTCCACTTT.